This record looks at one T cell receptor beta chain sequence and its context. This entry belongs to a study of blood T cell repertoires in COVID-19. Background on the study: PBMCs, B-cell-depleted T cells, or T cells provided the cDNA or gDNA that made up the material.

The CDR3 is 12 amino acids. CDR1 is MNHNS, CDR2 SASEGT, per germline. The V end lost 1 base, the J end lost 6 bases, and 7 bases lay between the germline ends. Generated by immunoSEQ multiplex PCR, the TCRdb table keeps only in-frame clones and is missing some. The sample includes 220,000 or so clones, around 84% of them seen just once. Material: peripheral blood. The chain recombines TRBV6-1 with TRBJ2-7; D is unclear. This clonotype was sampled from a man between 50 and 59 years old who had recovered from COVID-19. CDR3 loop: CASSEVYLEQYF. The CDR3 DNA reads as TGTGCCAGCAGTGAAGTATATCTCGAGCAGTACTTC.